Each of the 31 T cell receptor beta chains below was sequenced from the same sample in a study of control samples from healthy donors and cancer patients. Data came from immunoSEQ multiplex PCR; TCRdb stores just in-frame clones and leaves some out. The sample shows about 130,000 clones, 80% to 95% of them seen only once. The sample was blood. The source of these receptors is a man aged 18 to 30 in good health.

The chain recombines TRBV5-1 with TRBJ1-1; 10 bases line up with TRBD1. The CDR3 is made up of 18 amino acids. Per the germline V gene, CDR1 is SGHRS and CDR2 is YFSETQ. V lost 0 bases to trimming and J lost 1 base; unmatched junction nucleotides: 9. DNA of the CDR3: TGCGCCAGCAGCTTGGACCCCCCGACAGGGGGCAAGAACACTGAAGCTTTCTTT. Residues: CASSLDPPTGGKNTEAFF.

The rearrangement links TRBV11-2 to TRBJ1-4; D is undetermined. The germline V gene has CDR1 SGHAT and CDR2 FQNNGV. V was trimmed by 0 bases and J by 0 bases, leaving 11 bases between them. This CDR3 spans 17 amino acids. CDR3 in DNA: TGTGCCAGCAGCTTAGATCCGACCTTTACAACTAATGAAAAACTGTTTTTT. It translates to CASSLDPTFTTNEKLFF.

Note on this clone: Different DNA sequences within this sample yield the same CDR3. The CDR3 region is CASSSIYGYTF. CDR3 DNA: TGTGCCAGCAGTTCCATATATGGCTACACCTTC. This chain uses TRBV6-5 with TRBJ1-2; D gene unclear. The germline V gene has CDR1 MNHEY and CDR2 SVGAGI. There are 11 residues in the CDR3. The V end was cut by 4 bases, the J end by 5 bases, with 5 bases between.

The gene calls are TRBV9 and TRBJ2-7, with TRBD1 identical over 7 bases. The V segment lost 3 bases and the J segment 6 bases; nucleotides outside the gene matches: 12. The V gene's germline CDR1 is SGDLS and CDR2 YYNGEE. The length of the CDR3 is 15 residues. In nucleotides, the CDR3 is TGTGCCAGCAGCGCCTCCGCGACAGGGTGGGCCGAGCAGTACTTC. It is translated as CASSASATGWAEQYF.

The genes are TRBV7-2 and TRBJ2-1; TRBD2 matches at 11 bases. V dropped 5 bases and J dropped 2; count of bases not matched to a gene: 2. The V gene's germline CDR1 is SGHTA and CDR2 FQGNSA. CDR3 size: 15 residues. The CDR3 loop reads CASSQLAGAYNEQFF. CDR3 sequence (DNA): TGTGCCAGCAGCCAACTAGCGGGGGCCTACAATGAGCAGTTCTTC.

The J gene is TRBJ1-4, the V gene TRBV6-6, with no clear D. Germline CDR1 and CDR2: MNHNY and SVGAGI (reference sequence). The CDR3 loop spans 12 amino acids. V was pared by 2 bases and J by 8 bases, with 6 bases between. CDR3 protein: CASSYRNEKLFF. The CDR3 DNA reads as TGTGCCAGCAGTTACCGGAACGAAAAACTGTTTTTT.

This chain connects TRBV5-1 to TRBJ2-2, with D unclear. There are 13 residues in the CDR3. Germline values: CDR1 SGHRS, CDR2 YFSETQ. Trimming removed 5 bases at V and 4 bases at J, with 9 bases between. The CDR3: CASRSQITGELFF. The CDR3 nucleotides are TGCGCCAGCAGATCCCAGATCACCGGGGAGCTGTTTTTT.

The CDR3, as DNA: TGTGCCAGCAGCCGACTAGCAGGTATTAGAAATGAGCAGTTCTTC. It yields the protein CASSRLAGIRNEQFF. The gene calls are TRBV3-1 (or the pseudogene TRBV3-2) and TRBJ2-1; 7 nucleotides align to TRBD2. CDR3 size: 15 residues. V lost 4 bases and J lost 7; bases outside the gene matches: 10. Germline V gene data show CDR1 as LGHDT and CDR2 as YNNKEL (reference sequence).

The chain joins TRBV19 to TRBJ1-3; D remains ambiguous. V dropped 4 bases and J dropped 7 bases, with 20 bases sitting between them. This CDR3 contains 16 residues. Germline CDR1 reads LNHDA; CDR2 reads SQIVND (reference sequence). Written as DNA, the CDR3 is TGTGCCAGTAGTACCGGACCGTATTTCTGGAGTAACACCATATATTTT. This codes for CASSTGPYFWSNTIYF.

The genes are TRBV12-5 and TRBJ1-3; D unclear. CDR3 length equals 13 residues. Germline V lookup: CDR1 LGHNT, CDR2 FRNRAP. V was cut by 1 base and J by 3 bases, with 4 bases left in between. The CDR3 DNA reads TGTGCTAGTGGTTTGGCTGGTGGAAACACCATATATTTT. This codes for CASGLAGGNTIYF.

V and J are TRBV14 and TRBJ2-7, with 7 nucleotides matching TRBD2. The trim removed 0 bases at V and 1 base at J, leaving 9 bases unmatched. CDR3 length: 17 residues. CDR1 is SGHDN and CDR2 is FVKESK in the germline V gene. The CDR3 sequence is CASSQDPWERGSYEQYF. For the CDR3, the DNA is TGTGCCAGCAGCCAAGATCCCTGGGAGCGGGGTTCCTACGAGCAGTACTTC.

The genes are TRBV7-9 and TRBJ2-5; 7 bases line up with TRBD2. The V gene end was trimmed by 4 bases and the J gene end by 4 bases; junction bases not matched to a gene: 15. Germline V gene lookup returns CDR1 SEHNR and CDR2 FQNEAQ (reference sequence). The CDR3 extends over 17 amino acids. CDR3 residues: CASSWTGLYVPRETQYF. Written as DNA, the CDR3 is TGTGCCAGCAGCTGGACGGGACTATACGTACCAAGAGAGACCCAGTACTTC.

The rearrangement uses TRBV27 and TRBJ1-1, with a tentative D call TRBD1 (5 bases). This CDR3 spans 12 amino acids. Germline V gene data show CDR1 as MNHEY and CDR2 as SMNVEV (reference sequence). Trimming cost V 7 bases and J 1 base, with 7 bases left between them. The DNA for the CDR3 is TGTGCCAGCAATGGGGGGAACACTGAAGCTTTCTTT. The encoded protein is CASNGGNTEAFF.

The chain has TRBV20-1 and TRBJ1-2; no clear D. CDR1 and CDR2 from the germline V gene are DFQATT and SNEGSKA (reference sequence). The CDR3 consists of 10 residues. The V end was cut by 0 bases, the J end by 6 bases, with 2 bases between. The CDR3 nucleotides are TGCAGTGCTAGAGAGGATGGCTACACCTTC. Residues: CSAREDGYTF.

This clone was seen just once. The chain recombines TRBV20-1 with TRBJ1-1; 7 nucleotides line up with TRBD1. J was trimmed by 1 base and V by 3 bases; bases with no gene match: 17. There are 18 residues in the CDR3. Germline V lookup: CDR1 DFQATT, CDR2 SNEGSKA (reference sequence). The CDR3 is CSASWTYSQGTPNTEAFF. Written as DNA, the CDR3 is TGCAGTGCTAGTTGGACCTATTCACAGGGGACCCCGAACACTGAAGCTTTCTTT.

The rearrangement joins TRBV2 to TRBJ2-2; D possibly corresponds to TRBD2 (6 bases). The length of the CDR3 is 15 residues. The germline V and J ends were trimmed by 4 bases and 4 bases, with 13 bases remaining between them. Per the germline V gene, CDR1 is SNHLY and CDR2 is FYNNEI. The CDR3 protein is CASSGVAGPTGELFF. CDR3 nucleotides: TGTGCCAGCAGTGGGGTGGCGGGGCCCACCGGGGAGCTGTTTTTT.

CDR3: CASSAGTGDEKLFF. The CDR3 nucleotides read TGTGCCAGCAGCGCCGGGACAGGGGATGAAAAACTGTTTTTT. This chain joins TRBV6-5 and TRBJ1-4, with 10 bases lining up with TRBD1. Germline V gene lookup returns CDR1 MNHEY and CDR2 SVGAGI. V shed 6 bases, J shed 6 bases, and the junction held 4 bases outside the gene matches. The length of the CDR3 is 14 residues.

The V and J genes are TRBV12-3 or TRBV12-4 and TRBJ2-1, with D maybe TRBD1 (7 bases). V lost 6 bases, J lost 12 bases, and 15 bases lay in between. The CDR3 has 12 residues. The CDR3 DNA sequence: TGTGCCAGCAGCATGGGGCGGGACAGGCAGTTCTTC. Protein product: CASSMGRDRQFF.

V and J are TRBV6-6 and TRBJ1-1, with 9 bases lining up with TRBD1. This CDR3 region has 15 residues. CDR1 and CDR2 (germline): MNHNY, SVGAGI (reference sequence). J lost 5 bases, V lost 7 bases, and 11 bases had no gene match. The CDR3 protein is CASTTDRDRDTEAFF. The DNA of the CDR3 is TGTGCCAGCACCACAGACCGGGACAGGGATACTGAAGCTTTCTTT.

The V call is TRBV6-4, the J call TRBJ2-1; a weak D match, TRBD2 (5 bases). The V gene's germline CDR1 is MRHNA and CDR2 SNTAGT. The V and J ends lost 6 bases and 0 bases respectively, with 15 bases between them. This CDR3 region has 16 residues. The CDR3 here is CASSPLEASSYNEQFF. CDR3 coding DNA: TGTGCCAGCAGCCCACTGGAGGCAAGCTCCTACAATGAGCAGTTCTTC.

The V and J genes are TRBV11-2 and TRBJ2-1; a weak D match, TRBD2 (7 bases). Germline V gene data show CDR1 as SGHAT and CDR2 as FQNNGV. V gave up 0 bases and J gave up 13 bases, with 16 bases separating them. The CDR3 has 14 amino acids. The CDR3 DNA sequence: TGTGCCAGCAGCTTAGATAGGGGGACTACCGCACAGTTCTTC. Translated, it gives CASSLDRGTTAQFF.

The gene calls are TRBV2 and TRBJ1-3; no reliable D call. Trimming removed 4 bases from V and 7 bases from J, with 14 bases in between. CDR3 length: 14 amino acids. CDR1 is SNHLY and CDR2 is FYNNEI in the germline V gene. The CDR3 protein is CASSVPKVLNTIYF. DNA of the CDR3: TGTGCCAGCAGTGTACCTAAGGTTCTCAACACCATATATTTT.

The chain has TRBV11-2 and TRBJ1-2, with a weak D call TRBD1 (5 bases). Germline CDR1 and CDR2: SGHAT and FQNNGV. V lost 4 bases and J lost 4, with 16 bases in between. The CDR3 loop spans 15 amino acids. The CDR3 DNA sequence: TGTGCCAGCAGCTCCCTGGGGGGGTCCGCCTATGGCTACACCTTC. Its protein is CASSSLGGSAYGYTF.

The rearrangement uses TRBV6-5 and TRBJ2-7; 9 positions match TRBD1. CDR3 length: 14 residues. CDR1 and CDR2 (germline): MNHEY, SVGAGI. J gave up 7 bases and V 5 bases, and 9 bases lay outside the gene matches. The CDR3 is CASSPRDRAAEQYF. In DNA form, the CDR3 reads TGTGCCAGCAGTCCACGGGACAGGGCTGCAGAGCAGTACTTC.

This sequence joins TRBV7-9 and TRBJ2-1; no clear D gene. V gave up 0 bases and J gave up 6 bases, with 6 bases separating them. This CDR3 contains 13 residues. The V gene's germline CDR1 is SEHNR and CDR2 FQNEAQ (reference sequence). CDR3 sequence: CASSLARLNEQFF. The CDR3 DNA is TGTGCCAGCAGCTTAGCCAGGCTCAATGAGCAGTTCTTC.

CDR3 in DNA: TGTGCCAGCAGCTCCTTAGCGGGGGGGCGGTGGACCCAGTACTTC. Protein product: CASSSLAGGRWTQYF. This chain uses TRBV5-4 with TRBJ2-5; the match to TRBD2 covers 11 bases. Trimming at V came to 3 bases and at J to 7 bases, leaving 8 bases not matched to a gene. The length of the CDR3 is 15 residues. CDR1 is SGHNT and CDR2 is YYREEE in the germline V gene (reference sequence). The variable domain in full, completed from reference TRBV5-4 and TRBJ2-5, reads ETGVTQSPTHLIKTRGQQVTLRCSSQSGHNTVSWYQQALGQGPQFIFQYYREEENGRGNFPPRFSGLQFPNYSSELNVNALELDDSALYLCASSSLAGGRWTQYFGPGTRLLVL.

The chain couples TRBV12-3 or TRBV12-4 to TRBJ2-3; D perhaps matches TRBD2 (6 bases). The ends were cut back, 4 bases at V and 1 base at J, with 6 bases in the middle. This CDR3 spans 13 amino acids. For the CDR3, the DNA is TGTGCCAGCAGTTCGGGGGGCACAGATACGCAGTATTTT. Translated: CASSSGGTDTQYF.

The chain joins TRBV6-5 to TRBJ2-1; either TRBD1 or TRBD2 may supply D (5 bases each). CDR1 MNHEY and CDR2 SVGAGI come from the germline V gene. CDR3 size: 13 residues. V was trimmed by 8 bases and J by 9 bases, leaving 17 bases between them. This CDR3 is CASGGPSGLEQFF. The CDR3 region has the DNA TGTGCCAGCGGGGGACCCTCGGGTCTTGAGCAGTTCTTC.

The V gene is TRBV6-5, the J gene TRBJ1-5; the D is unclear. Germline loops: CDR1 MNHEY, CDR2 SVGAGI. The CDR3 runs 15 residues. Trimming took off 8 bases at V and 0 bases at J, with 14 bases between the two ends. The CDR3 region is CASSGRTNSNQPQHF. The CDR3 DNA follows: TGTGCCAGCTCGGGAAGGACTAATAGCAATCAGCCCCAGCATTTT.

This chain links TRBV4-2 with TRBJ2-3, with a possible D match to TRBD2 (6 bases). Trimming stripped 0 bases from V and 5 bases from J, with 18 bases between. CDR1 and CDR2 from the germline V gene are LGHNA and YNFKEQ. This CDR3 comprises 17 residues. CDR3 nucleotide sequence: TGTGCCAGCAGCCAAGATGTGGCACTAGCTTGGGGAGATACGCAGTATTTT. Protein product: CASSQDVALAWGDTQYF.

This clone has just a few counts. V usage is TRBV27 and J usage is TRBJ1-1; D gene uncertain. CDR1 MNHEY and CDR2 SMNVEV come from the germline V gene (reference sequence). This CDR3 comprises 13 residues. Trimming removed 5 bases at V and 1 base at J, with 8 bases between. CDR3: CASSPAGNTEAFF. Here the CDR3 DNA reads TGTGCCAGCAGTCCAGCAGGGAACACTGAAGCTTTCTTT.